This entry is about one T cell receptor beta chain. TCRdb ran MiXCR on the 5' RACE reads and lists one entry per CDR3 protein. Among about 890,000 distinct CDR3 sequences, more than 9% were seen once, and the ten largest hold around 1.5%. V was clipped by 5 bases and J by 4 bases; unmatched bases: 6. The germline V gene has CDR1 SEHNR and CDR2 FQNEAQ (reference sequence). This CDR3 comprises 16 residues. This sample stems from a study of identical twins. The same specimen was also included in a second study, on yellow fever vaccine responses in identical twins.

The V gene is TRBV7-9, the J gene TRBJ2-5; 14 bases are a match to TRBD2. The receptor was derived from a woman between 18 and 29 years old in good health. Sequencing input: PBMCs. The CDR3 spells CASSPGTSGSGETQYF. The CDR3 coding sequence is TGTGCCAGCAGCCCCGGGACTAGCGGGAGTGGAGAGACCCAGTACTTC.